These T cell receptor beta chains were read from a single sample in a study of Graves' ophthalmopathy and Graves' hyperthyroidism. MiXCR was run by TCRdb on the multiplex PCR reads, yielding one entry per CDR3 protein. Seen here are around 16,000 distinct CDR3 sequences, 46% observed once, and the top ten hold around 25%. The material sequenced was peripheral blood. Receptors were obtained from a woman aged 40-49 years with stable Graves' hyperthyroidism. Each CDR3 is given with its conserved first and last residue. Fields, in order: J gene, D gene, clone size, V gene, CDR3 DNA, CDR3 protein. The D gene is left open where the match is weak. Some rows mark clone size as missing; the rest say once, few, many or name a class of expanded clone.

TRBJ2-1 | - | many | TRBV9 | TGTGCCAGCAGCCCATGGACTATTGTCGATGAGCAGTTCTTC | CASSPWTIVDEQFF
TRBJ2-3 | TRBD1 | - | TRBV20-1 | TGCAGTGCTATTGAACAGGGGGCGGTAGATACGCAGTATTTT | CSAIEQGAVDTQYF
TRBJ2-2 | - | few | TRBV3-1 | TGTGCCAGCAGCCAACTGGGTCCGAACACCGGGGAGCTGTTTTTT | CASSQLGPNTGELFF
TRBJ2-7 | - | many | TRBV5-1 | TGCGCCAGCACCCTGGGGCAGGGACGGGGCGAGCAGTACTTC | CASTLGQGRGEQYF
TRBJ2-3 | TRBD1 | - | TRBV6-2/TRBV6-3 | TGTGCCAGCAGTTACTCACCGGGACAGGGAAAGGGTACGCAGTATTTT | CASSYSPGQGKGTQYF
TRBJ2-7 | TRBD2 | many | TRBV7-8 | TGTGCCAGCAGCTTAGCCCTGGCTAGCGGGAGCCTAACCTACGAGCAGTACTTC | CASSLALASGSLTYEQYF
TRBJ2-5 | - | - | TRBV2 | TGTGCCAGCAGTGAACTCGGTGGAAGGTTCCAGTACTTC | CASSELGGRFQYF
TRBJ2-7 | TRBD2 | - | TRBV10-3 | TGTGCCATCAGTGAGTCTAGCGGGACTTACGAGCAGTACTTC | CAISESSGTYEQYF
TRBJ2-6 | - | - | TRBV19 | TGTGCCAGTACCCTAGGGTCTTTCTCTGGGGCCAACGTCCTGACTTTC | CASTLGSFSGANVLTF
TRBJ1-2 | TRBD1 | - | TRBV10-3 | TGTGCCATCAGTGAGCCGGGGACAGGAGGGTTGGCTAACTATGGCTACACCTTC | CAISEPGTGGLANYGYTF
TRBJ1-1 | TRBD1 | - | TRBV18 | TGTGCCAGCTCACTTCGACAGGGGTCTGAAGCTTTCTTT | CASSLRQGSEAFF
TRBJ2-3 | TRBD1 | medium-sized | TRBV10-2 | TGCGCCAGCAGACTCTGGACAGGGAGCACAGATACGCAGTATTTT | CASRLWTGSTDTQYF
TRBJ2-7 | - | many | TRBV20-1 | TGCAGTGCTAGAGAGGGGACAGGCGGGAGAGAGCAGTACTTC | CSAREGTGGREQYF
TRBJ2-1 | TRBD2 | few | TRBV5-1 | TGCGCCAGCAGCTGGGGACTAGCGGGAGGACACAATGAGCAGTTCTTC | CASSWGLAGGHNEQFF
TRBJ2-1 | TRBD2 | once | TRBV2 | TGTGCCAGCAGGACTAGCGGGTTCGATGAGCAGTTCTTC | CASRTSGFDEQFF
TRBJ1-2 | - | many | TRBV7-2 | TGTGCCAGCAGCTTAGGGCCGAGCTATGGCTACACCTTC | CASSLGPSYGYTF
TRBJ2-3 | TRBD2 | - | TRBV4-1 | TGCGCCAGCAGCCAAGTCTCTAGCGGTGGGGATACGCAGTATTTT | CASSQVSSGGDTQYF
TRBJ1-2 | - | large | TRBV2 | TGTGCCAGCAGGTCAGGGGAAAGGAATGGCTACACCTTC | CASRSGERNGYTF
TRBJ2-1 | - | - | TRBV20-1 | TGCAGTGCTAGGAGAGTCTACAATGAGCAGTTCTTC | CSARRVYNEQFF
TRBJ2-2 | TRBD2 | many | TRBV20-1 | TGCGCCTCCACTAGCGGGTTGTTCACCGGGGAGCTGTTTTTT | CASTSGLFTGELFF
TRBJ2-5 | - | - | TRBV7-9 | TGTGCCAGCAGCTTAAACGGCAATCAGCCCCAGTACTTC | CASSLNGNQPQYF
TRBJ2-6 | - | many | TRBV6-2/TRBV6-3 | TGTGCCAGCAGAACTGGGGCCAACGTCCTGACTTTC | CASRTGANVLTF
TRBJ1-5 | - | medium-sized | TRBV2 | TGTGCCAGCAGTGAATCGGGGAAGCGCAATCAGCCCCAGCATTTT | CASSESGKRNQPQHF
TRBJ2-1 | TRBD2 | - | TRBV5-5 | TGTGCCAGCAGCTCCGAGGCTAGCGGGGACAATGAGCAGTTCTTC | CASSSEASGDNEQFF
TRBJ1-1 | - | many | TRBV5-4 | TGTGCCAGCAGCTTGGGAGGCGGCACATATGAAGCTTTCTTT | CASSLGGGTYEAFF
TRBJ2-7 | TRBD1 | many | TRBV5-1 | TGCGCCAGCAGCGCGGGCAGGGGGCTCGAGCAGTACTTC | CASSAGRGLEQYF
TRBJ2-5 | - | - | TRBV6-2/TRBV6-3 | TGTGCCAGCAGTTCCGGGGGGCACCCCGAGACCCAGTACTTC | CASSSGGHPETQYF
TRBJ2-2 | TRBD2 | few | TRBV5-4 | TGTGCCAGCAGCGTTTGGGGACTAGCGGACACCGGGGAGCTGTTTTTT | CASSVWGLADTGELFF
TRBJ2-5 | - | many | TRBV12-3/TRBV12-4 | TGTGCCAGCAGTTCGACTAGGAAAGAGACCCAGTACTTC | CASSSTRKETQYF
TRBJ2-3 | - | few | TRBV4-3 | TGCGCCAGCAGCCAAGAATCGAGGGCAGATACGCAGTATTTT | CASSQESRADTQYF
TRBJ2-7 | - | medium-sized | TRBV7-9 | TGTGCCAGCAGCCGGATCGGTTCTCTACGCGAGCAGTACTTC | CASSRIGSLREQYF
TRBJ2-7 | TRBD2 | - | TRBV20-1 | TGCAGTGCGACCACTAGCGGGGGCCGGTACGAGCAGTACTTC | CSATTSGGRYEQYF
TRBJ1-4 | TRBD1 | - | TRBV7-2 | TGTGCCAGCAGCAGTGACAGGGGGAAATCTAATGAAAAACTGTTTTTT | CASSSDRGKSNEKLFF
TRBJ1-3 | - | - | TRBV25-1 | TGTGCCAGCCGGGTCGGTGGAAACACCATATATTTT | CASRVGGNTIYF
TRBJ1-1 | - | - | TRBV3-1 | TGTGCCAGCAGCCACCCAGGACTAGAAGCTTTCTTT | CASSHPGLEAFF
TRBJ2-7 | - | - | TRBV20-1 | TGCAGTGCTTGCAGGGAGGCCTGCGAGCAGTACTTC | CSACREACEQYF
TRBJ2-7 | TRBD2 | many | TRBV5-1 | TGCGCCAGCAGCCCGGCGGGGGGGGGCGAGCAGTACTTC | CASSPAGGGEQYF
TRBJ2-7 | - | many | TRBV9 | TGTGCCAGCAGCCCCCACCCTCGCGGTCGGGTCGACGAGCAGTACTTC | CASSPHPRGRVDEQYF
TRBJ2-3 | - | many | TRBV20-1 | TGCAGTACTGGACCCGGGGGTACAGATACGCAGTATTTT | CSTGPGGTDTQYF
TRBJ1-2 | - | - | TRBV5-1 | TGCGCCAGCAGCTTGGAGGGCACGAATGGCTACACCTTC | CASSLEGTNGYTF
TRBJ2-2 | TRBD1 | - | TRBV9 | TGTGCCAGCAGGAAGGGGGCTCCGAACACCGGGGAGCTGTTTTTT | CASRKGAPNTGELFF
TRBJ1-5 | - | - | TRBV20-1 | TGCAGTGCTAGGGCTCTCCACTCCAATCAGCCCCAGCATTTT | CSARALHSNQPQHF
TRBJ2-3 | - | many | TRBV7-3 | TGTGCCAGCAGCTTGACTATGAGCACAGATACGCAGTATTTT | CASSLTMSTDTQYF
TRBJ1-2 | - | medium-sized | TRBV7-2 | TGTGCCAGCAGCTTAGCGGTGGTAAACTATGGCTACACCTTC | CASSLAVVNYGYTF
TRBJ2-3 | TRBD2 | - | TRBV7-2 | TGTGCCAGCAGCTTAGGAGGGGGTGGAGCGGGGGTCTTAGATACGCAGTATTTT | CASSLGGGGAGVLDTQYF
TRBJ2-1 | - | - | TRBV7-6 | TGTGCCAGCAGCATGGGACTCGACAATGAGCAGTTCTTC | CASSMGLDNEQFF
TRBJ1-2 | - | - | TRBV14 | TGTGCCAGCAGCCCACACGGGAACTATGGCTACACCTTC | CASSPHGNYGYTF
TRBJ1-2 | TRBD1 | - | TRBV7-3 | TGTGCCAGCAGCCCACGGACAGGGGGCTACACCTTC | CASSPRTGGYTF
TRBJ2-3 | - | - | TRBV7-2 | TGTGCCAGCAGCTTAGCGGCGACGGGGGCGGTAGATACGCAGTATTTT | CASSLAATGAVDTQYF
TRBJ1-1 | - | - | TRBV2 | TGTGCCAGCAGTGAAATCTATCGCACTGAAGCTTTCTTT | CASSEIYRTEAFF
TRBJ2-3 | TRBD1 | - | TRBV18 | TGTGCCAGCTCACGCGGACAGGGTGACACAGATACGCAGTATTTT | CASSRGQGDTDTQYF